The clone carrying this T cell receptor (beta chain) showed up many times. This record belongs to a study of kidney transplant recipient with SARS-CoV-2 infection. TCRdb reprocessed the reads with MiXCR, giving one entry per CDR3 protein. The profile covers under 300,000 distinct CDR3 sequences, with less than 35% appearing a single time and more than 6.5% taken by the ten largest. The sequence derives from a male patient between 25 and 39 years old who had COVID-19 and was a kidney transplant recipient. Some of the T cells may derive from the graft donor. The specimen comprised a blood sample, sampled at baseline and between days 110 and 120 from a kidney transplant recipient.

The CDR3 bases are TGTGCCAGCAGGGGGGCAGGGGATGGAAACACCATATATTTT. Residues: CASRGAGDGNTIYF. The chain recombines TRBV9 with TRBJ1-3; D possibly corresponds to TRBD1 (6 bases). Germline CDR1 SGDLS, CDR2 YYNGEE. The CDR3 covers 14 residues. Trimming cost V 5 bases and J 3 bases, with 12 bases left between them.